This TCR beta chain was captured in a study of PD-L1 blockade in urothelial cancer. On the study more broadly: About 90% of the roughly 29 patients were men who had bladder-origin urothelial cancer.

Some clones are missing from TCRdb's copy, which holds only in-frame ones; the method was immunoSEQ multiplex PCR. The data hold approximately 50,000 clones, with around 80% observed a single time. The CDR3 consists of 15 residues. V was pared by 3 bases and J by 6 bases, with 8 bases of the junction left unmatched. The germline V gene encodes CDR1 SGHVS and CDR2 FQNEAQ. As to time point: pretreatment peripheral blood. This chain connects TRBV7-8 to TRBJ1-5; 7 bases agree with TRBD1. The TCR originated in a man aged 70 or older with urothelial cancer. The sample was PBMCs, taken around atezolizumab (anti-PD-L1) treatment. The CDR3: CASSLAGGPSQPQHF. The CDR3 region has the DNA TGTGCCAGCAGCTTGGCAGGGGGACCCAGTCAGCCCCAGCATTTT.